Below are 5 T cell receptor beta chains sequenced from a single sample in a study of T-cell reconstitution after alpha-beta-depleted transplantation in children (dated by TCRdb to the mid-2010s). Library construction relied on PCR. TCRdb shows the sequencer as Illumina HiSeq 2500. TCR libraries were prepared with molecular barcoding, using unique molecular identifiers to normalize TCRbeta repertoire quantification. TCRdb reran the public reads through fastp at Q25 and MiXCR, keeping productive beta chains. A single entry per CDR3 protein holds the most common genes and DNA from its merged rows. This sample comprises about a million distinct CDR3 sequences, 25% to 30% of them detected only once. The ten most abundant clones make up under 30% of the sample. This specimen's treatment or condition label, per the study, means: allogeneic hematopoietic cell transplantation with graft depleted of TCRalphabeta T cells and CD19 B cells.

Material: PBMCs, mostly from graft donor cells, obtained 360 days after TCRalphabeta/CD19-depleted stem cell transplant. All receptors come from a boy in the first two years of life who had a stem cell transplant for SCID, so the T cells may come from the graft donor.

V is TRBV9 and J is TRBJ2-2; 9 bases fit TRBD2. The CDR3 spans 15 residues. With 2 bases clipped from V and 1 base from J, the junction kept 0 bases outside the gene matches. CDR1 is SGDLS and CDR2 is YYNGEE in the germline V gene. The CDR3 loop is CASSVTSGNTGELFF. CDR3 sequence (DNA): TGTGCCAGCAGCGTGACTAGCGGGAACACCGGGGAGCTGTTTTTT. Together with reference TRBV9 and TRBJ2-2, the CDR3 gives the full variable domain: DSGVTQTPKHLITATGQRVTLRCSPRSGDLSVYWYQQSLDQGLQFLIQYYNGEERAKGNILERFSAQQFPDLHSELNLSSLELGDSALYFCASSVTSGNTGELFFGEGSRLTVL.

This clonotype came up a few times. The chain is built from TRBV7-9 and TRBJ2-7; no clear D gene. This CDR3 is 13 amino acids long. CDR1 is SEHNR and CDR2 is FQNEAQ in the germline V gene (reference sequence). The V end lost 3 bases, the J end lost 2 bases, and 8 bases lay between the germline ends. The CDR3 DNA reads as TGTGCCAGCAGCTTCCAGATACCCTACGAGCAGTACTTC. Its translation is CASSFQIPYEQYF. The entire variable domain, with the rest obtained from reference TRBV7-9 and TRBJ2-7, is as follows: DTGVSQNPRHKITKRGQNVTFRCDPISEHNRLYWYRQTLGQGPEFLTYFQNEAQLEKSRLLSDRFSAERPKGSFSTLEIQRTEQGDSAMYLCASSFQIPYEQYFGPGTRLTVT.

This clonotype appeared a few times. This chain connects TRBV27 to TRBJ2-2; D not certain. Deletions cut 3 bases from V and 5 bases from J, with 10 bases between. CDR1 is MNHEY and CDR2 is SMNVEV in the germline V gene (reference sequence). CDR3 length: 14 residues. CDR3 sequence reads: CASSLLQDTGELFF. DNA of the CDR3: TGTGCCAGCAGTTTGCTTCAGGATACCGGGGAGCTGTTTTTT.

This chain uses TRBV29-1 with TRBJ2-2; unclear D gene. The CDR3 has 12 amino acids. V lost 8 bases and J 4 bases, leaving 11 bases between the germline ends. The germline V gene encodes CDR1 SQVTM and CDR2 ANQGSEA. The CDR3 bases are TGCAGCCTGTTGATCTCCACCGGGGAGCTGTTTTTT. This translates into CSLLISTGELFF.

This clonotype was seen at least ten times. The CDR3 bases are TGTGCCAGCAGTCAGGACAGGGTGAGGACCGGGGAGCTGTTTTTT. Amino acids: CASSQDRVRTGELFF. The rearrangement uses TRBV28 and TRBJ2-2, with 8 bases lining up with TRBD1. CDR3 length: 15 residues. Germline lookup yields CDR1 MDHEN and CDR2 SYDVKM. With 5 bases clipped from V and 5 bases from J, the junction kept 7 bases outside the gene matches.